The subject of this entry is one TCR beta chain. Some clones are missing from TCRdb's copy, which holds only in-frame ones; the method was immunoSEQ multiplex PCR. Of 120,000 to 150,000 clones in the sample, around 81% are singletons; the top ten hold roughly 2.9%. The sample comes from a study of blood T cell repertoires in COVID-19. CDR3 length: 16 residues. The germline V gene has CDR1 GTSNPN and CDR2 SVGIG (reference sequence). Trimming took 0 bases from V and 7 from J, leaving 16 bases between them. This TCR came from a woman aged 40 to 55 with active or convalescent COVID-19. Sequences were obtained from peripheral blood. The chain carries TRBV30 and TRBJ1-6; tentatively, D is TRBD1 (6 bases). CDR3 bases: TGTGCCTGGAGTGTAGGGGGAAGTATGGGCAATTCACCCCTCCACTTT. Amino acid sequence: CAWSVGGSMGNSPLHF.